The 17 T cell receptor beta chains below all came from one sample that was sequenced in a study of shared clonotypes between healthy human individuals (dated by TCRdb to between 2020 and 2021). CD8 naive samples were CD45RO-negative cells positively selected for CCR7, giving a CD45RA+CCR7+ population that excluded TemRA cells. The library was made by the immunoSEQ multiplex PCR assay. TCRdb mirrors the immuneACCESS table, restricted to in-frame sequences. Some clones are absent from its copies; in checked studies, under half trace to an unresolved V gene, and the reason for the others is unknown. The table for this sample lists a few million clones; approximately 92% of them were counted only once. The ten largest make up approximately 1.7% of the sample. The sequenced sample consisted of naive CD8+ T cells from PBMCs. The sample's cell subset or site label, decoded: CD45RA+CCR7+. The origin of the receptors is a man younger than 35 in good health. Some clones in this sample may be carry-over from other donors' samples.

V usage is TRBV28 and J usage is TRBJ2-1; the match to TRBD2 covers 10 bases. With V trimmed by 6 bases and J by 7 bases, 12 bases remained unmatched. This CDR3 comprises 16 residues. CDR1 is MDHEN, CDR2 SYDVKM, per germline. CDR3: CASSPREREGGNEQFF. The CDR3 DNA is TGTGCCAGCAGCCCCCGAGAGCGGGAGGGCGGAAATGAGCAGTTCTTC.

This CDR3 is CASSRRIGGLYEQYF. The CDR3 DNA reads as TGTGCCAGTAGCCGTCGCATAGGGGGCCTCTACGAGCAGTACTTC. The chain recombines TRBV19 with TRBJ2-7, with 7 bases lining up with TRBD1. V gave up 6 bases and J gave up 3 bases; unmatched junction bases: 11. The V gene's germline CDR1 is LNHDA and CDR2 SQIVND (reference sequence). The CDR3 length is 15 residues.

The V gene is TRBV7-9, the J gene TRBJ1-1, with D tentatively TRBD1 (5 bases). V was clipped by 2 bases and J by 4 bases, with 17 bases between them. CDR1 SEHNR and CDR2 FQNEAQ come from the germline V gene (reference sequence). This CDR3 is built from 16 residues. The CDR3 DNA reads TGTGCCAGCAGCTTAATGAGCCGTCGGGGGTTCACTGAAGCTTTCTTT. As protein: CASSLMSRRGFTEAFF.

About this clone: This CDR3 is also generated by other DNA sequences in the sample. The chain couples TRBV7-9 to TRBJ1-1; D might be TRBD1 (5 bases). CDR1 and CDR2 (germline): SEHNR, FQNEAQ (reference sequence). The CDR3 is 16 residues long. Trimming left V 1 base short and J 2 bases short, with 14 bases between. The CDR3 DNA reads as TGTGCCAGCAGCTTAGGCAGGTCGGGACCCAACACTGAAGCTTTCTTT. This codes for CASSLGRSGPNTEAFF.

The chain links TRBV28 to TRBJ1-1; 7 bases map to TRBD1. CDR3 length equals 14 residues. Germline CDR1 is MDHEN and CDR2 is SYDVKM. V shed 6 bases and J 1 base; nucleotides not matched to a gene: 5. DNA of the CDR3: TGTGCCAGCAGGAACAGGGGAGGGAACACTGAAGCTTTCTTT. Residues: CASRNRGGNTEAFF.

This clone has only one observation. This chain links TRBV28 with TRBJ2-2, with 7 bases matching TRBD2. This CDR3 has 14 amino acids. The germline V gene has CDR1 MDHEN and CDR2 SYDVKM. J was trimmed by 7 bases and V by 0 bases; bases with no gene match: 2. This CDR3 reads CASSLWAGVGELFF. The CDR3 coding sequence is TGTGCCAGCAGTTTATGGGCGGGGGTCGGGGAGCTGTTTTTT.

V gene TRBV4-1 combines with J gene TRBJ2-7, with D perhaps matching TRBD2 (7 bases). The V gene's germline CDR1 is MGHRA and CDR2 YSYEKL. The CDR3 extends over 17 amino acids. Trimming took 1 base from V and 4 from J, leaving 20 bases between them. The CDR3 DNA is TGCGCCAGCAGCCAAGGGGGGCTGGGGGTGGGAGGGTACGAGCAGTACTTC. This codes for CASSQGGLGVGGYEQYF.

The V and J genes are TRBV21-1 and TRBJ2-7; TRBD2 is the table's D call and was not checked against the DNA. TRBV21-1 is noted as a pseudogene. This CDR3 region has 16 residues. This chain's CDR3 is CASSRGGRSRIYEQYF. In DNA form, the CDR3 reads TGTGCCAGCAGCAGAGGCGGTCGGTCTAGGATCTACGAGCAGTACTTC.

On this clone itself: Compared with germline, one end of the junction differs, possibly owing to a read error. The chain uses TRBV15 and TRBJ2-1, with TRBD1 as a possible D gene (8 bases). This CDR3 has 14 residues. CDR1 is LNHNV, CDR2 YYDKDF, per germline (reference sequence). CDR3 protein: CATSVRGRGNEQFF. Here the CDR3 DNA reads TGCGCCACCAGCGTCAGGGGGCGGGGGAATGAGCAGTTCTTC.

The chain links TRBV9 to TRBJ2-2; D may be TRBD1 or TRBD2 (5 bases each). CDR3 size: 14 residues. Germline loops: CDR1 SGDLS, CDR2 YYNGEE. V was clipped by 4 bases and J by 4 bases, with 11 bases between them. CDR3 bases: TGTGCCAGCAGCCCGGGACCGAGCACCGGGGAGCTGTTTTTT. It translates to CASSPGPSTGELFF.

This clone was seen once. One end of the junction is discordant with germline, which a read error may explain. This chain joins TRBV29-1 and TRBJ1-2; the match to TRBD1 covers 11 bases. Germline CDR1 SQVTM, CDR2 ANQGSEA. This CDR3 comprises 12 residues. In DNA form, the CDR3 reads TGCAACGTTTGGACAGGGGGCTCTGGCTACACCTTC. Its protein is CNVWTGGSGYTF.

CDR3 in amino acids: CASSVGLAGRNGNEQFF. The CDR3 bases are TGTGCCAGCAGCGTAGGTCTAGCGGGAAGAAATGGCAATGAGCAGTTCTTC. The genes are TRBV9 and TRBJ2-1, with 9 positions matching TRBD2. The trim removed 0 bases at V and 6 bases at J, leaving 10 bases unmatched. The CDR3 has 17 residues. Germline-derived CDR1 and CDR2 are SGDLS and YYNGEE.

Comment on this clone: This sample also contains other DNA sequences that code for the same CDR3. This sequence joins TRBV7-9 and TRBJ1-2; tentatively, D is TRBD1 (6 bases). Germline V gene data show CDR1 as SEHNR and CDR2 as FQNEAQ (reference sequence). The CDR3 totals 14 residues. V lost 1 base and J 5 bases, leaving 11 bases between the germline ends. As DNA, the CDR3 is TGTGCCAGCAGCTTAGTGGGGGCCTTATATGGCTACACCTTC. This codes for CASSLVGALYGYTF.

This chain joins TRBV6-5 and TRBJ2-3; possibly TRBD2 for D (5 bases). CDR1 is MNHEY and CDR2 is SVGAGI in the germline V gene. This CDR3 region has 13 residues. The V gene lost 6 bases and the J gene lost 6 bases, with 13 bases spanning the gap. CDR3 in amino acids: CASRPTSSDTQYF. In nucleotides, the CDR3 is TGTGCCAGCAGGCCAACTAGTTCGGATACGCAGTATTTT.

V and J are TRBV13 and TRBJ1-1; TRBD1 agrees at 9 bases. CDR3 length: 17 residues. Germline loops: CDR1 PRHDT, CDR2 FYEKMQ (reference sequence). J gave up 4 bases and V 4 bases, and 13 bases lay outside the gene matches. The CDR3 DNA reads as TGTGCCAGCAGCTCCCGAGGGGACAGGGTTGGGATCACTGAAGCTTTCTTT. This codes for CASSSRGDRVGITEAFF.

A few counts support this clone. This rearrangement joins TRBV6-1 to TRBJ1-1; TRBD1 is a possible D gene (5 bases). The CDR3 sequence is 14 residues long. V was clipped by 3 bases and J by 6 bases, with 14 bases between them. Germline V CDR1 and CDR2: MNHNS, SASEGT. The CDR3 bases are TGTGCCAGCAGTGATCGGGGGAACATCGCTGAAGCTTTCTTT. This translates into CASSDRGNIAEAFF.

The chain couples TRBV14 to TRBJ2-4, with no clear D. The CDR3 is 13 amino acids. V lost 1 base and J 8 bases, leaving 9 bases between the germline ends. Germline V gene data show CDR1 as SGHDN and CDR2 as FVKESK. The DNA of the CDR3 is TGTGCCAGCAGCCAAGTTGGTGGGGACATTCAGTACTTC. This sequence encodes CASSQVGGDIQYF.